A single sample is the source of the 15 T cell receptor beta chains below, sequenced in a study of blood T cell repertoires in COVID-19. TCRdb's copy holds only in-frame clones and misses some; the assay was immunoSEQ multiplex PCR. In the table there are around 150,000 clones, 88% of which are singletons. The specimen sequenced was peripheral blood. The receptors originated from a human donor with COVID-19, enrolled during active disease. The donor label of this sample is uncertain.

The V call is TRBV6-5, the J call TRBJ1-5; no clear D. V was trimmed by 5 bases and J by 7 bases, leaving 12 bases between them. Germline CDR1 MNHEY, CDR2 SVGAGI. This CDR3 spans 13 amino acids. CDR3 protein: CASSNVGGQPQHF. The CDR3 region has the DNA TGTGCCAGCAGTAATGTTGGCGGACAGCCCCAGCATTTT.

The genes are TRBV7-9 and TRBJ2-1; 7 nucleotides line up with TRBD1. The germline CDR1 and CDR2 sequences are SEHNR and FQNEAQ (reference sequence). This CDR3 is built from 15 residues. J was trimmed by 8 bases and V by 5 bases; bases with no gene match: 12. Here the CDR3 DNA reads TGTGCCAGCAGCAGACCCTCCGGACAGGTTTATGAGCAGTTCTTC. Translated: CASSRPSGQVYEQFF.

The V gene is TRBV5-1, the J gene TRBJ1-3; 7 nucleotides align to TRBD1. CDR1 is SGHRS, CDR2 YFSETQ, per germline. This CDR3 spans 14 amino acids. The V and J ends lost 0 bases and 3 bases, in that order; junction bases with no gene match: 0. The CDR3: CASSLGQGGNTIYF. The CDR3 DNA is TGCGCCAGCAGCTTGGGACAGGGTGGAAACACCATATATTTT. The full variable domain, rest sourced from reference TRBV5-1 and TRBJ1-3, is KAGVTQTPRYLIKTRGQQVTLSCSPISGHRSVSWYQQTPGQGLQFLFEYFSETQRNKGNFPGRFSGRQFSNSRSEMNVSTLELGDSALYLCASSLGQGGNTIYFGEGSWLTVV.

The chain recombines TRBV9 with TRBJ2-3; TRBD2 matches at 8 bases. Germline V gene lookup returns CDR1 SGDLS and CDR2 YYNGEE. This CDR3 has 16 residues. Unmatched junction bases numbered 5, after V lost 2 bases and J lost 0 bases. CDR3: CASSVRAGVSTDTQYF. In DNA, the CDR3 is TGTGCCAGCAGCGTGAGAGCGGGAGTAAGCACAGATACGCAGTATTTT.

The CDR3: CASSSLSYRGESYNEQFF. The CDR3 DNA is TGCGCCAGCAGCTCGCTTTCCTACAGGGGCGAATCATACAATGAGCAGTTCTTC. V is TRBV5-1 and J is TRBJ2-1; 7 nucleotides agree with TRBD1. After removal of 3 bases from V and 4 bases from J, the junction contained 16 bases not matched to a gene. Germline V CDR1 and CDR2: SGHRS, YFSETQ. CDR3 length: 18 residues.

The chain employs TRBV7-8 and TRBJ2-5, with D unclear. Germline CDR1 and CDR2: SGHVS and FQNEAQ. V was trimmed by 0 bases and J by 1 base, leaving 9 bases between them. The CDR3 consists of 15 residues. The CDR3 nucleotides read TGTGCCAGCAGCTTAGCACAGCCCCCCCAAGAGACCCAGTACTTC. It codes for CASSLAQPPQETQYF. The full variable domain, with the rest looked up from reference TRBV7-8 and TRBJ2-5, is GAGVSQSPRYKVAKRGQDVALRCDPISGHVSLFWYQQALGQGPEFLTYFQNEAQLDKSGLPSDRFFAERPEGSVSTLKIQRTQQEDSAVYLCASSLAQPPQETQYFGPGTRLLVL.

This chain connects TRBV18 to TRBJ2-2, with a tentative D call TRBD1 (5 bases). Looked up from germline, CDR1 is KGHSH and CDR2 is LQKENI. V lost 2 bases, J lost 7 bases, and 11 bases lay in between. The CDR3 runs 14 residues. CDR3 region: CASSPREGDGELFF. CDR3 bases: TGTGCCAGCTCACCAAGGGAAGGGGACGGGGAGCTGTTTTTT.

As DNA, the CDR3 is TGTGCCAGCCGCAGGGGGCCATATGGCTACACCTTC. It translates to CASRRGPYGYTF. The chain is built from TRBV12-3 or TRBV12-4 and TRBJ1-2, with 8 bases lining up with TRBD1. This CDR3 has 12 amino acids. V was clipped by 8 bases and J by 5 bases; unmatched bases: 4.

V is TRBV5-1 and J is TRBJ2-5, with 7 bases lining up with TRBD1. This CDR3 is built from 15 residues. V lost 0 bases to trimming and J lost 3 bases; unmatched junction nucleotides: 5. CDR1 and CDR2 from the germline V gene are SGHRS and YFSETQ. As DNA, the CDR3 is TGCGCCAGCAGCTTGGCCCGGGACAGAAAAGAGACCCAGTACTTC. This codes for CASSLARDRKETQYF. Full variable domain (rest looked up from reference TRBV5-1 and TRBJ2-5): KAGVTQTPRYLIKTRGQQVTLSCSPISGHRSVSWYQQTPGQGLQFLFEYFSETQRNKGNFPGRFSGRQFSNSRSEMNVSTLELGDSALYLCASSLARDRKETQYFGPGTRLLVL.

This clone has just a few counts. The chain joins TRBV7-3 to TRBJ2-2; D gene unclear. Trimming stripped 0 bases from V and 6 bases from J, with 8 bases between. CDR1 is SGHTA and CDR2 is FQGTGA in the germline V gene. The CDR3 runs to 14 residues. DNA for the CDR3: TGTGCCAGCAGCTTAACCTCGGGTCCCGGGGAGCTGTTTTTT. Protein product: CASSLTSGPGELFF.

The rearrangement uses TRBV5-1 and TRBJ1-1; possible D gene TRBD1, 5 bases. Germline lookup yields CDR1 SGHRS and CDR2 YFSETQ. This CDR3 has 13 residues. V shed 4 bases and J shed 6 bases, with 13 bases lying between them. The CDR3 sequence: CASSRGGVAEAFF. CDR3 nucleotides: TGCGCCAGCAGCCGTGGGGGGGTCGCTGAAGCTTTCTTT.

The rearrangement joins TRBV27 to TRBJ2-3, with a tentative D call TRBD2 (6 bases). Germline-derived CDR1 and CDR2 are MNHEY and SMNVEV (reference sequence). V was shortened by 0 bases and J by 4 bases, with 23 bases between the two germline ends. The CDR3 is made up of 19 amino acids. The CDR3 sequence is CASSLSFLWLGSGADTQYF. In nucleotides, the CDR3 is TGTGCCAGCAGTTTATCTTTTTTGTGGCTCGGGTCGGGGGCAGATACGCAGTATTTT.

This chain connects TRBV4-1 to TRBJ1-1; D call uncertain. The CDR3 loop spans 14 amino acids. Germline V CDR1 and CDR2: MGHRA, YSYEKL. Trimming cost V 3 bases and J 4 bases, with 12 bases left between them. CDR3 amino acids: CASSHPVWSTEAFF. The DNA for the CDR3 is TGCGCCAGCAGCCATCCAGTGTGGAGCACTGAAGCTTTCTTT.

This clone has just one count. V usage is TRBV15 and J usage is TRBJ1-2; possible D gene TRBD1, 5 bases. Germline lookup yields CDR1 LNHNV and CDR2 YYDKDF (reference sequence). The germline V and J ends were trimmed by 0 bases and 0 bases, with 11 bases remaining between them. CDR3 length: 16 amino acids. The CDR3 reads CATSRDLTAPNYGYTF. The CDR3 DNA sequence: TGTGCCACCAGCAGAGATCTGACAGCCCCTAACTATGGCTACACCTTC.

This clone was detected once. The chain carries TRBV20-1 and TRBJ2-3, with D unclear. V lost 3 bases and J 3 bases, leaving 10 bases between the germline ends. Germline values: CDR1 DFQATT, CDR2 SNEGSKA (reference sequence). The CDR3 extends over 13 amino acids. The DNA for the CDR3 is TGCAGTGCTAGTTTTTCGCGAACAGATACGCAGTATTTT. The encoded protein is CSASFSRTDTQYF.